This T cell receptor (beta chain) came from a study of blood T cell repertoires in COVID-19. Study-wide context: COVID-19 samples collected from the United States, Italy and Spain covered acute and convalescent phases. PBMCs, B-cell-depleted T cells, or T cells were the source of the cDNA or gDNA that made up the material.

All recovered Cohort 3 donors got two negative PCRs, got clearance, or saw symptom resolution. Germline V CDR1 and CDR2: SEHNR, FQNEAQ (reference sequence). The CDR3 spans 15 residues. V gave up 5 bases and J gave up 4 bases, with 16 bases separating them. TCRdb's table, derived via immunoSEQ multiplex PCR, lists solely in-frame clones and lacks some. In the table there are more than 400,000 clones, roughly 90% of which are singletons. The sequenced sample consisted of PBMCs or T cells enriched from blood (not recorded which). This receptor was identified in a woman in her late teens or twenties who had recovered from COVID-19. J is TRBJ2-3 and V is TRBV7-9; TRBD2 might be the D (6 bases). The DNA for the CDR3 is TGTGCCAGCAGCGGGACGAGACTAGGATCAGATACGCAGTATTTT. This codes for CASSGTRLGSDTQYF.